In its sample, the clone carrying this TCR beta chain was seen a few times. Its specificity is not known. The germline gene is not matched at one end of the junction; a read error may be the cause. This sample was taken from a study of T cells after yellow fever vaccination. Overall study context: When fractions had low cell numbers, they were prepared with SMART-Seq v4 Ultra Low Input.

The CDR3 consists of 13 residues. Germline CDR1 SGHRS, CDR2 YFSETQ. MiXCR, run by TCRdb on the 5' RACE reads, gives a single entry per CDR3 protein. The data hold hundreds of thousands of distinct CDR3 sequences, with approximately 12% observed a single time. Whole-study findings and limits: Re-detected after boosting: most primary clones, 96% of CD4 and over 80% of CD8.

This chain joins TRBV5-1 and TRBJ2-7; 10 positions agree with TRBD1. Specimen: CD4+ T cells sorted from PBMCs, collected 15 days after the yellow fever booster vaccination. The clonotype originates from a man younger than 30 who received the YFV17D yellow fever vaccine. CDR3 residues: CASSQRAGTGAPF. DNA of the CDR3: TGCGCCAGCAGCCAACGCGCCGGGACAGGGGCCCCCTTC.